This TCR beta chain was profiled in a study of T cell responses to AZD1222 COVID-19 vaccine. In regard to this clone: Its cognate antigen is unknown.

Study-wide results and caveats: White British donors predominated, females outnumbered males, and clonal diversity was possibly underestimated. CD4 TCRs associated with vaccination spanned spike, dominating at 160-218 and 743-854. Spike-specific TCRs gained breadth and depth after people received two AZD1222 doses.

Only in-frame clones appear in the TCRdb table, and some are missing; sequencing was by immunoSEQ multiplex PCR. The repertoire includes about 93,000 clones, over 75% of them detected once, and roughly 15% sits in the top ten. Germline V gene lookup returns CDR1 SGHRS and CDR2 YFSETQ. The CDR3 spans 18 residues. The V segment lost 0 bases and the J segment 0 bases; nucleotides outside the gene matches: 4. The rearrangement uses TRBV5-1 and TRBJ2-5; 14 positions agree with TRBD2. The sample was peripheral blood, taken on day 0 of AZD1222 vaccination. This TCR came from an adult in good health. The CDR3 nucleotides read TGCGCCAGCAGCTTGGGACTAGCGGGAGGGATGTACCAAGAGACCCAGTACTTC. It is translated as CASSLGLAGGMYQETQYF.